This T cell receptor (beta chain) was captured by sequencing in a study of T cell repertoires in cytomegalovirus infection. The overall study: Public TCR beta signatures were indicative of both CMV infection and a matching HLA type.

This clonotype was counted between two and nine times. Its antigen is unidentified. CDR1 is SGHTA and CDR2 is FQGNSA in the germline V gene. Trimming cost V 6 bases and J 0 bases; bases outside gene matches: 5. The CDR3 runs to 15 residues. TCRdb reprocessed the reads with MiXCR, giving one entry per CDR3 protein. Counted here are around 300,000 distinct CDR3 sequences, under 25% occurring once; the ten biggest clones make up about 21%. The V and J genes are TRBV7-2 and TRBJ1-3, with 7 bases identical to TRBD1. The origin of this receptor is a human donor in good health (CMV status not recorded). Some clones in this sample may be carry-over from other donors' samples. Sequencing used cultured PBMCs, obtained from culture after CMV antigen stimulation. CDR3 DNA sequence: TGTGCCAGCAGAGCCGGGACAGCCTCTGGAAACACCATATATTTT. As protein: CASRAGTASGNTIYF.